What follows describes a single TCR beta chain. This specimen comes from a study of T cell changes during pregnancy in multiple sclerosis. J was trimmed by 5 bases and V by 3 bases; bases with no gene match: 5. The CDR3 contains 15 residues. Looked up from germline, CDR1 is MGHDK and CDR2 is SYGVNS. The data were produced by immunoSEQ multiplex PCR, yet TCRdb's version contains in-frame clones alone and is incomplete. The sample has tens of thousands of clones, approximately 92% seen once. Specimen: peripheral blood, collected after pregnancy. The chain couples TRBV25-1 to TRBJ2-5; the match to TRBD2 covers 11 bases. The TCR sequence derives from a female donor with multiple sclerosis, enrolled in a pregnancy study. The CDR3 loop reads CASSDLSGGDETQYF. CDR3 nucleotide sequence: TGTGCCAGCAGTGACCTTAGCGGGGGGGATGAGACCCAGTACTTC.